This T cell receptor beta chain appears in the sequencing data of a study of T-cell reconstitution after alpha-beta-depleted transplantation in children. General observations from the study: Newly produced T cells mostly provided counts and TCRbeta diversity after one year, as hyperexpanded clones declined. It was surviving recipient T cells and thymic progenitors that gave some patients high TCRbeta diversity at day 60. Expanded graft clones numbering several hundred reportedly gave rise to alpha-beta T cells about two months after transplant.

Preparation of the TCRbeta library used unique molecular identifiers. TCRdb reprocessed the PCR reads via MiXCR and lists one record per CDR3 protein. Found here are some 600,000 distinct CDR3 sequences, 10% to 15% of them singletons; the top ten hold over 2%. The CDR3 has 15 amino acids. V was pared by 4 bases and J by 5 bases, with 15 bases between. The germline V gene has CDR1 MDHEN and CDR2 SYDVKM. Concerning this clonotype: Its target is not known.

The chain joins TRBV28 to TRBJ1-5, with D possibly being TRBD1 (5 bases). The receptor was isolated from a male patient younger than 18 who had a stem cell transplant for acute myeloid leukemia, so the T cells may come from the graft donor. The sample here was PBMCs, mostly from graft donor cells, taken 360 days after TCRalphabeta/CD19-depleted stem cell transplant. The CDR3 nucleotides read TGTGCCAGCAGTTCCGGGACGCGGAGATATCAGCCCCAGCATTTT. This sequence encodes CASSSGTRRYQPQHF.